One and the same sample provided the 22 T cell receptor beta chains below, sequenced in a study of long-term antiretroviral therapy in people with HIV. Samples were assayed with immunoSEQ v3.0 at survey level. Assay used: immunoSEQ multiplex PCR; TCRdb lists only in-frame clones, some missing. The table records around 32,000 clones, approximately 90% of them present only once. Material: unsorted PBMCs, obtained 3.2 years before starting antiretroviral therapy. The source is a man aged 50 to 59 with HIV.

This chain joins TRBV5-1 and TRBJ1-1, with 7 bases that match TRBD1. CDR3 length: 15 amino acids. V dropped 0 bases and J dropped 3; count of bases not matched to a gene: 5. Germline V gene lookup returns CDR1 SGHRS and CDR2 YFSETQ. CDR3 region: CASSLAGRGDTEAFF. The CDR3 DNA sequence: TGCGCCAGCAGCTTGGCCGGCAGGGGGGACACTGAAGCTTTCTTT.

The V gene is TRBV11-2, the J gene TRBJ2-5; either TRBD1 or TRBD2 may fit D (6 bases each). Looked up from germline, CDR1 is SGHAT and CDR2 is FQNNGV. With 1 base removed from V and 9 bases from J, the gap between germline ends came to 24 bases. The CDR3 is made up of 17 amino acids. The CDR3 DNA follows: TGTGCCAGCAGCTTAGCCCGCGGTTTCGGGGGCGGGTGGGCCCAGTACTTC. It translates to CASSLARGFGGGWAQYF.

This sequence joins TRBV18 and TRBJ2-1; TRBD2 matches at 12 bases. V trimming: 0 bases; J trimming: 3 bases; junction bases outside the gene matches: 3. The length of the CDR3 is 17 residues. Looked up from germline, CDR1 is KGHSH and CDR2 is LQKENI. The CDR3 loop is CASSPPGTSGLYNEQFF. CDR3 nucleotide sequence: TGTGCCAGCTCACCACCGGGGACTAGCGGGCTCTACAATGAGCAGTTCTTC.

This clone is a singleton in its sample. This CDR3 reads CASRWGIGDKETQYF. CDR3 nucleotide sequence: TGTGCCAGCAGGTGGGGCATAGGGGATAAAGAGACCCAGTACTTC. The rearrangement joins TRBV2 to TRBJ2-5; D may be TRBD1 (5 bases). CDR3 length: 15 amino acids. Trimming took 6 bases from V and 3 from J, leaving 17 bases between them. Germline CDR1 SNHLY, CDR2 FYNNEI.

The genes are TRBV7-2 and TRBJ2-5, with D possibly being TRBD2 (6 bases). The CDR3 totals 12 residues. Deletions cut 5 bases from V and 5 bases from J, with 9 bases between. CDR1 SGHTA and CDR2 FQGNSA come from the germline V gene. CDR3 amino acids: CASSGAGETQYF. As DNA, the CDR3 is TGTGCCAGCAGCGGGGCGGGGGAGACCCAGTACTTC.

The chain links TRBV11-2 to TRBJ2-7; D call uncertain. Germline CDR1 is SGHAT and CDR2 is FQNNGV. The CDR3 is 13 residues long. V lost 4 bases and J lost 6, with 13 bases in between. The DNA for the CDR3 is TGTGCCAGCAGCTCCTTACTACGACTCGAGCAGTACTTC. Residues: CASSSLLRLEQYF.

This clone was seen only once. The rearrangement uses TRBV5-1 and TRBJ2-7; possible D gene TRBD1, 6 bases. Between the trimmed V and J ends, which lost 4 bases and 2 bases, there was a span of 16 bases. This CDR3 comprises 15 residues. Germline V gene lookup returns CDR1 SGHRS and CDR2 YFSETQ. The CDR3 sequence: CASSVDSGSPYEQYF. The CDR3, as DNA: TGCGCCAGCAGCGTGGACAGTGGGAGCCCCTACGAGCAGTACTTC.

This chain links TRBV18 with TRBJ2-1, with 8 bases matching TRBD2. The germline V gene has CDR1 KGHSH and CDR2 LQKENI. There are 16 residues in the CDR3. V trimming: 0 bases; J trimming: 3 bases; junction bases outside the gene matches: 4. CDR3 bases: TGTGCCAGCTCACCACCCACGCGGGGGGTCTACAATGAGCAGTTCTTC. Its protein is CASSPPTRGVYNEQFF.

This chain uses TRBV19 with TRBJ2-3; D call uncertain. This CDR3 comprises 14 residues. V was shortened by 0 bases and J by 4 bases, with 8 bases between the two germline ends. CDR1 and CDR2 from the germline V gene are LNHDA and SQIVND (reference sequence). The CDR3 DNA is TGTGCCAGTAGTATAGATTTCGCGGCAGATACGCAGTATTTT. This codes for CASSIDFAADTQYF.

This clone has a handful of counts. This rearrangement joins TRBV10-1 to TRBJ1-2; TRBD1 matches 9 bases. CDR1 WNHNN and CDR2 SYGVQD come from the germline V gene (reference sequence). This CDR3 region has 14 residues. V lost 3 bases, J lost 4 bases, and 3 bases stayed unmatched. The CDR3: CASSESDRGYGYTF. The CDR3 nucleotides are TGCGCCAGCAGTGAATCGGACAGGGGCTATGGCTACACCTTC.

This chain uses TRBV5-4 with TRBJ2-2; 8 bases fit TRBD1. Trimming cost V 4 bases and J 5 bases; bases outside gene matches: 10. Germline V gene sequence: CDR1 SGHNT, CDR2 YYREEE (reference sequence). This CDR3 is built from 16 residues. For the CDR3, the DNA is TGTGCCAGCAGCACGGGACAGGCCCGGGTGACCGGGGAGCTGTTTTTT. It specifies CASSTGQARVTGELFF.

The genes are TRBV7-8 and TRBJ2-7, with D tentatively TRBD2 (5 bases). The CDR3 totals 12 residues. Germline CDR1 SGHVS, CDR2 FQNEAQ. The V end lost 2 bases, the J end lost 6 bases, and 8 bases lay between the germline ends. This chain's CDR3 is CASSLRAGEQYF. CDR3 coding DNA: TGTGCCAGCAGCTTAAGGGCGGGCGAGCAGTACTTC.

This rearrangement joins TRBV9 to TRBJ1-3; D perhaps matches TRBD1 (6 bases). In germline, CDR1 is SGDLS, CDR2 YYNGEE. CDR3 length equals 19 residues. V gave up 0 bases and J gave up 0 bases, with 19 bases separating them. Here the CDR3 DNA reads TGTGCCAGCAGCGTAGGGGCCCCGGGGGCAGCGCTCTCTGGAAACACCATATATTTT. This codes for CASSVGAPGAALSGNTIYF.

This chain's CDR3 is CASSTGTGERQYF. CDR3 sequence (DNA): TGTGCCAGCAGCACCGGGACAGGGGAACGGCAGTACTTC. This chain connects TRBV11-3 to TRBJ2-7; TRBD1 aligns across 10 bases. The CDR3 runs 13 residues. Trimming took 5 bases from V and 9 from J; bases not matched to a gene: 7. Germline V gene data show CDR1 as SGHNT and CDR2 as YENEEA. Drawing the rest from reference TRBV11-3 and TRBJ2-7, the complete variable domain is EAGVVQSPRYKIIEKKQPVAFWCNPISGHNTLYWYLQNLGQGPELLIRYENEEAVDDSQLPKDRFSAERLKGVDSTLKIQPAELGDSAVYLCASSTGTGERQYFGPGTRLTVT.

This rearrangement joins TRBV6-1 to TRBJ1-2; D may be TRBD1 (6 bases). The CDR3 totals 13 residues. The germline V gene encodes CDR1 MNHNS and CDR2 SASEGT. V lost 3 bases and J lost 6, with 11 bases in between. DNA for the CDR3: TGTGCCAGCAGTGAGGACAGTCTGGATGGCTACACCTTC. Translation gives CASSEDSLDGYTF.

A single count supports this clone. The chain couples TRBV21-1 to TRBJ2-7. TRBV21-1 is assigned pseudogene status. This CDR3 is built from 14 residues. The CDR3 nucleotides are TGTGCCAGCAGCAAAGAGGGCAGGGACCACGAGCAGTACTTC. Translation: CASSKEGRDHEQYF.

This rearrangement joins TRBV5-4 to TRBJ2-5; 7 bases match TRBD2. V lost 4 bases, J lost 2 bases, and 14 bases stayed unmatched. The CDR3 runs 17 residues. CDR1 is SGHNT and CDR2 is YYREEE in the germline V gene (reference sequence). CDR3 nucleotide sequence: TGTGCCAGCAGCCCGGGAGCTGGCGGGAGACGGCAAGAGACCCAGTACTTC. As protein: CASSPGAGGRRQETQYF.

The V call is TRBV28, the J call TRBJ2-1, with D unclear. The CDR3 is 15 residues long. The germline V and J ends were trimmed by 5 bases and 8 bases, with 19 bases remaining between them. CDR1 and CDR2 (germline): MDHEN, SYDVKM. CDR3 bases: TGTGCCAGCAGTGGGTCCTTTCTTAGAGGCGATGAGCAGTTCTTC. It codes for CASSGSFLRGDEQFF.

The chain couples TRBV5-1 to TRBJ1-4; D is perhaps TRBD1 (5 bases). The CDR3 totals 14 residues. V shed 0 bases and J shed 8 bases, with 11 bases lying between them. CDR1 is SGHRS, CDR2 YFSETQ, per germline. The CDR3 sequence is CASSLEGTREKLFF. CDR3 sequence (DNA): TGCGCCAGCAGCTTGGAGGGGACGAGGGAAAAACTGTTTTTT. The variable domain in full, with the rest retrieved from reference TRBV5-1 and TRBJ1-4, is KAGVTQTPRYLIKTRGQQVTLSCSPISGHRSVSWYQQTPGQGLQFLFEYFSETQRNKGNFPGRFSGRQFSNSRSEMNVSTLELGDSALYLCASSLEGTREKLFFGSGTQLSVL.

The chain has TRBV18 and TRBJ1-2; 8 nucleotides align to TRBD1. The CDR3 totals 14 residues. Per germline, CDR1 KGHSH and CDR2 LQKENI. V lost 1 base and J lost 8; bases outside the gene matches: 6. CDR3 amino acids: CASSPRGTGRGYTF. CDR3 bases: TGTGCCAGCTCACCACGCGGGACAGGACGAGGCTACACCTTC.

The V call is TRBV18, the J call TRBJ2-7; D possibly corresponds to TRBD2 (5 bases). The germline V gene encodes CDR1 KGHSH and CDR2 LQKENI. The CDR3 contains 15 residues. Trimming stripped 3 bases from V and 3 bases from J, with 15 bases between. This CDR3 is CASSPQPGSYYEQYF. As DNA, the CDR3 is TGTGCCAGCTCACCGCAACCGGGATCCTACTACGAGCAGTACTTC.

This chain links TRBV5-1 with TRBJ1-2; possible D gene TRBD1, 6 bases. The CDR3 extends over 15 amino acids. Germline V gene sequence: CDR1 SGHRS, CDR2 YFSETQ. The V end was cut by 0 bases, the J end by 5 bases, with 14 bases between. CDR3 residues: CASSLVFPGDYGYTF. CDR3 DNA: TGCGCCAGCAGCTTGGTTTTCCCAGGGGATTATGGCTACACCTTC.